The 5 T cell receptor beta chains below were found in one sample sequenced in a study of T cells in Graves' hyperthyroidism and ophthalmopathy (dated by TCRdb to the late 2010s). Library method: multiplex PCR. TCRdb lists the instrument as Illumina HiSeq 2000. Amplification of TCR beta CDR3 regions was carried out from RNA transcripts. The first round of RT-PCR for the TCR CDR3 was performed with the HTBI primer set and the Qiagen OneStep RT-PCR kit. The public reads were reanalyzed by TCRdb: fastp trimming at Q25, MiXCR alignment, in-frame beta chains only. Records with the same CDR3 protein are collapsed into one entry carrying the most frequent genes and DNA. The sample profile shows some 510,000 distinct CDR3 sequences; less than 25% of them were found once. Together, the top ten hold more than 25% of the sample. The source material was blood. These receptors were obtained from a man aged 18 to 35 with Graves' hyperthyroidism.

This clonotype was counted ten times or more. The chain joins TRBV2 to TRBJ1-4; D possibly corresponds to TRBD1 (5 bases). Germline-derived CDR1 and CDR2 are SNHLY and FYNNEI. V dropped 6 bases and J dropped 7 bases, with 15 bases sitting between them. This CDR3 is built from 14 residues. The CDR3 DNA reads as TGTGCCAGCAGCCGTACTTCTACAGGTGAAAAACTGTTTTTT. Its translation is CASSRTSTGEKLFF.

This clonotype was recorded many times. The genes are TRBV12-3 or TRBV12-4 and TRBJ2-2; D possibly matches TRBD1 or TRBD2 (5 bases each). The CDR3 contains 14 residues. Trimming cost V 8 bases and J 0 bases, with 10 bases left between them. CDR3 sequence reads: CASVPGPNTGELFF. CDR3 in DNA: TGTGCCAGCGTTCCGGGACCGAACACCGGGGAGCTGTTTTTT.

Points on this clonotype: One base away lies a much larger clone, so this may be a sequencing read error. The rearrangement joins TRBV18 to TRBJ2-5, with 7 bases lining up with TRBD2. The CDR3 runs to 14 residues. Unmatched junction bases numbered 5, after V lost 3 bases and J lost 4 bases. The germline V gene has CDR1 KGHSH and CDR2 LQKENI. DNA for the CDR3: TGTGCCAGCTCACCTCGACAGCGGGGAGAGACCCAGTACTTC. As protein: CASSPRQRGETQYF.

This chain uses TRBV12-3 or TRBV12-4 with TRBJ1-1; TRBD1 might be the D (5 bases). The V end was cut by 6 bases, the J end by 5 bases, with 16 bases between. The CDR3 is 14 amino acids. CDR3 region: CASRSAPGGTEAFF. CDR3 bases: TGTGCCAGCAGATCGGCCCCTGGGGGTACTGAAGCTTTCTTT.

This clonotype was recorded many times. This chain connects TRBV2 to TRBJ1-5; D unresolved. The germline V gene encodes CDR1 SNHLY and CDR2 FYNNEI. This CDR3 comprises 12 residues. Trimming took 4 bases from V and 5 from J, leaving 6 bases between them. The CDR3: CASSVGDQPQHF. The CDR3 DNA is TGTGCCAGCAGTGTCGGCGATCAGCCCCAGCATTTT. Full variable domain (rest looked up from reference TRBV2 and TRBJ1-5): EPEVTQTPSHQVTQMGQEVILRCVPISNHLYFYWYRQILGQKVEFLVSFYNNEISEKSEIFDDQFSVERPDGSNFTLKIRSTKLEDSAMYFCASSVGDQPQHFGDGTRLSIL.